The following is a TCR beta chain sequence with its context. What this receptor recognizes is not known. One base away there is no much larger clone; base qualities are not given. V is trimmed back by 0 bases and J by 7 bases, and the junction contains 12 bases that no gene match accounts for. As encoded in the germline V gene (reference sequence), CDR1 is GTSNPN while CDR2 is SVGIG. The CDR3, cysteine through phenylalanine, is 15 amino acids long. Of all the DNA, just the CDR3 is kept, 45 bases in frame from base 1. These data come from a study of blood T cell repertoires in COVID-19 (dated by TCRdb to about 2020). Context from the whole study: Collaborator samples came from the United States, Italy and Spain and covered acute and convalescent phases of COVID-19. HLA class I and class II types, where available, came from metadata supplied by the sample provider rather than from assay-based typing. A freely available public database, intended as a resource for researchers studying the immune response to SARS-CoV-2, is where the repertoires were released. Deeply sampled blood TCRbeta repertoires from subjects exposed to, actively infected with, or recovered from COVID-19 were included in the dataset. The samples were drawn from the first 160 participants of the ongoing ImmuneRACE study and from 950 to 1,500 subjects provided by 6 global collaborators. The prospective study material was composed of cDNA or gDNA derived from T cells, B-cell-depleted T cells, or PBMCs. A de-identified subject ID, COVID-19 status, age in years and sex were almost always included in the sample metadata.

What the research found in general, with its limitations: How much clinical and demographic metadata was included differed by source and by participant, and the metadata was provided uncurated.

TCRbeta CDR3 regions were amplified from genomic DNA using the immunoSEQ Assay, a bias-controlled multiplex PCR. Turning to the authors' computational methods: The number of nucleated cells in each sample was estimated by amplification of reference gene primers within the assay. Sequence reads were collapsed and filtered to measure the absolute abundance of every unique TCRbeta CDR3 rearrangement. For each sample, productive Simpson clonality was calculated as the square root of Simpson's diversity index across productive rearrangements. TCRdb retrieved this table from immuneACCESS and kept in-frame rearrangements only. Not all clones are present; in checked studies, unresolved V genes account for under half, and no reason is known for the remainder. V and J calls and clone size are as listed in that table; D and trimming were resolved from the DNA. The sample table shows under 300,000 clones, and approximately 82% are seen once. In total, the top ten clones hold approximately 16% of the sample.

In the prospective study, participants were roughly 18 to 90 years old, resided in about two dozen geographic areas of the United States, and were enrolled through a virtual design. To assign participants to cohorts, the prospective study relied on clinical history that participants themselves reported in a screening survey and a study questionnaire. Recovered participants in ImmuneRACE Cohort 3 were defined by two consecutive negative NP/OP PCR tests, clearance by a healthcare professional, or resolution of symptoms. In the prospective study, mobile phlebotomists collected whole blood, serum and a nasopharyngeal or oropharyngeal swab from each participant. Additional blood draws and questionnaires over an approximately 2-month period could optionally be provided by prospective study participants. Before DNA extraction, prospective study blood samples were shipped either frozen or at room temperature.

The receptor chain draws on TRBV30 and TRBJ2-7, with TRBD1 identical over 7 junction bases. Sample: PBMCs or T cells enriched from blood (not recorded which). The TCR comes from a man in his forties who had recovered from COVID-19. DNA sequence: TGTGCCTGGAGTGTACTTGGGGGACAGCCAGGGGAGCAGTACTTC. The resulting protein is CAWSVLGGQPGEQYF.